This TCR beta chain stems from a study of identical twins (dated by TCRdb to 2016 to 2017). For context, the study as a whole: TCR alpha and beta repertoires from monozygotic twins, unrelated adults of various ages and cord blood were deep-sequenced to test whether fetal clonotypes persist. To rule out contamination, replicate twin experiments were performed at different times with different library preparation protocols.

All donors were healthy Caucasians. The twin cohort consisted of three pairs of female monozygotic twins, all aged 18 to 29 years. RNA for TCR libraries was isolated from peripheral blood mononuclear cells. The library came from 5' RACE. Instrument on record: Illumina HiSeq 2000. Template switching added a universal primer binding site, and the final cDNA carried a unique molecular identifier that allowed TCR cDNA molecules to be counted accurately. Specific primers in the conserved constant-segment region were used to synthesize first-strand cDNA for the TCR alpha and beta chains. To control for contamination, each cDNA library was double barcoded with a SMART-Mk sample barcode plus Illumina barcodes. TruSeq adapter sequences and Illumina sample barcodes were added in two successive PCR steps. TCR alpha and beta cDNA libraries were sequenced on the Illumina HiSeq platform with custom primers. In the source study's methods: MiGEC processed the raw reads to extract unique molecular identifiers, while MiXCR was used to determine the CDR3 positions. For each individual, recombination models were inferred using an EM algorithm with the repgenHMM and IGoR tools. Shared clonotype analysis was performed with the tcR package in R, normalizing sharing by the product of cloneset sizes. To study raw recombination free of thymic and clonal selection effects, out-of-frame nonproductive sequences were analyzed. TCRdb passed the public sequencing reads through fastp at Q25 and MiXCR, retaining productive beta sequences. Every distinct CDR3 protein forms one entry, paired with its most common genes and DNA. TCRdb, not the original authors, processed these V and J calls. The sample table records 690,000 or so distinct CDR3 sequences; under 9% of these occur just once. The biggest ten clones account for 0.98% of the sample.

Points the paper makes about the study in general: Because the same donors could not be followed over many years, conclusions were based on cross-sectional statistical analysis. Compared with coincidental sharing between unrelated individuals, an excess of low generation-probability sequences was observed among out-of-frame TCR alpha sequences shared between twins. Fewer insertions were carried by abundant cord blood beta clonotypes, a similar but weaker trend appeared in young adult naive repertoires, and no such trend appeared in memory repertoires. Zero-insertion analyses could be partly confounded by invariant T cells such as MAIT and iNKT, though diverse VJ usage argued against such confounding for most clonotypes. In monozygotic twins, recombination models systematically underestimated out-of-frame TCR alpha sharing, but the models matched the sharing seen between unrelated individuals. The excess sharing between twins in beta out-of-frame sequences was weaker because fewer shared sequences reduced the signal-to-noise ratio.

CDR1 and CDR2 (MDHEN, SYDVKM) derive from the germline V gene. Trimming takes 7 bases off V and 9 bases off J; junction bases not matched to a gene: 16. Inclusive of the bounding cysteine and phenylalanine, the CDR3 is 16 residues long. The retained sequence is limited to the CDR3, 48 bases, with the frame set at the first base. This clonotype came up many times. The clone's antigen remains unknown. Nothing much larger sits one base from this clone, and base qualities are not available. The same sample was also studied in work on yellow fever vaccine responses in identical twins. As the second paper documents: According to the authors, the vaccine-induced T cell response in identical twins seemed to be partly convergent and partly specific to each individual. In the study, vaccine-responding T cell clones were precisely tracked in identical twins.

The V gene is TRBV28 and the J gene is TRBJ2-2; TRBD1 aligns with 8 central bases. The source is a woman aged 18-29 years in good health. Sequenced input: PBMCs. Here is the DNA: TGTGCCAGCACCCCAGGTGACAGGGGAAGTTTCAGGGAGCTGTTTTTT. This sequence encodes CASTPGDRGSFRELFF.